The 25 T cell receptor beta chains in this list originate from one sample, sequenced in a study of CD8 T cells in ankylosing spondylitis. Broader study findings: Typical of ankylosing spondylitis blood, it appeared, was a TCR beta motif of eight highly homologous variants.

These receptors' targets are unknown. One entry per CDR3 protein, called by TCRdb with MiXCR from the 5' RACE reads. Found here are around 450,000 distinct CDR3 sequences, roughly 27% of them singletons; the top ten hold about 0.92%. The sequenced sample consisted of blood, either unsorted or a sorted T cell fraction (not recorded which). The receptors shown here come from a male donor with ankylosing spondylitis.

This chain links TRBV20-1 with TRBJ1-1; possible D gene TRBD1, 5 bases. V lost 1 base to trimming and J lost 6 bases, with 12 bases between them. The CDR3 extends over 13 amino acids. Germline CDR1 is DFQATT and CDR2 is SNEGSKA (reference sequence). The CDR3 region is CSARVAGRAEAFF. CDR3 nucleotide sequence: TGCAGTGCTAGAGTGGCAGGGCGGGCTGAAGCTTTCTTT.

This rearrangement joins TRBV20-1 to TRBJ2-1; 9 bases fit TRBD2. The CDR3 is made up of 13 amino acids. CDR1 DFQATT and CDR2 SNEGSKA come from the germline V gene (reference sequence). CDR3 bases: TGCAGCGCGGCCCGGCGGGAGGGCTATGAGCAGTTCTTC. This sequence encodes CSAARREGYEQFF.

The chain employs TRBV29-1 and TRBJ1-4, with D unclear. Per germline, CDR1 SQVTM and CDR2 ANQGSEA. The CDR3 totals 13 residues. V lost 4 bases, J lost 8 bases, and 14 bases lay in between. The CDR3 bases are TGCAGCGTTGGAATGGGGAACGGGGAAAAACTGTTTTTT. Translated: CSVGMGNGEKLFF.

This clonotype appeared many times. The rearrangement joins TRBV7-6 to TRBJ1-5, with 9 bases identical to TRBD1. J lost 3 bases, V lost 4 bases, and 4 bases had no gene match. Per germline, CDR1 SGHVS and CDR2 FNYEAQ. The CDR3 sequence is 15 residues long. The CDR3 loop reads CASSSDRGFNQPQHF. CDR3 coding DNA: TGTGCCAGCAGCTCGGACAGGGGCTTCAATCAGCCCCAGCATTTT.

The V and J genes are TRBV11-2 and TRBJ2-1; tentative D call: TRBD2 (5 bases). The germline V and J ends were trimmed by 3 bases and 2 bases, with 11 bases remaining between them. In germline, CDR1 is SGHAT, CDR2 FQNNGV. This CDR3 contains 15 residues. For the CDR3, the DNA is TGTGCCAGCAGCTTCCGAGGGAATACCTACAATGAGCAGTTCTTC. Encoded protein: CASSFRGNTYNEQFF.

V is TRBV7-9 and J is TRBJ1-1; D is perhaps TRBD1 (6 bases). The V end lost 5 bases, the J end lost 0 bases, and 10 bases lay between the germline ends. This CDR3 has 14 amino acids. Germline values: CDR1 SEHNR, CDR2 FQNEAQ (reference sequence). The CDR3 nucleotides read TGTGCCAGCAGCGCCCGGACAGTGAACACTGAAGCTTTCTTT. This codes for CASSARTVNTEAFF.

The chain links TRBV5-1 to TRBJ2-7; TRBD1 is a possible D gene (6 bases). V lost 4 bases and J 3 bases, leaving 17 bases between the germline ends. CDR3 length: 15 residues. Germline V gives CDR1 SGHRS, CDR2 YFSETQ. The CDR3 coding sequence is TGCGCCAGCAGCCGAGGGATACAGGGCTTCTACGAGCAGTACTTC. Translated: CASSRGIQGFYEQYF.

J is TRBJ2-5 and V is TRBV20-1, with 11 bases lining up with TRBD2. CDR3 length: 14 residues. The germline CDR1 and CDR2 sequences are DFQATT and SNEGSKA (reference sequence). V shed 4 bases, J shed 4 bases, and the junction held 5 bases outside the gene matches. DNA of the CDR3: TGCAGTGCTATTAGCGGGGGGGGAACAGAGACCCAGTACTTC. Its protein product is CSAISGGGTETQYF.

This chain uses TRBV24-1 with TRBJ2-3; 7 bases map to TRBD2. There are 15 residues in the CDR3. The ends lost 5 bases at V and 0 bases at J; junction bases unmatched: 4. Germline-derived CDR1 and CDR2 are KGHDR and SFDVKD. The CDR3 DNA reads as TGTGCCACCAGTGGAGCTAGCGGTAGCACAGATACGCAGTATTTT. Its protein is CATSGASGSTDTQYF.

The V and J genes are TRBV2 and TRBJ1-5; 8 bases match TRBD1. V lost 7 bases to trimming and J lost 2 bases; unmatched junction nucleotides: 7. The V gene's germline CDR1 is SNHLY and CDR2 FYNNEI. The CDR3 totals 15 residues. CDR3 nucleotides: TGTGCCAGCACCGGGACAGGAGGAGGCAATCAGCCCCAGCATTTT. It encodes CASTGTGGGNQPQHF.

V usage is TRBV13 and J usage is TRBJ1-1, with TRBD1 as a possible D gene (6 bases). The V end was cut by 5 bases, the J end by 4 bases, with 17 bases between. The germline CDR1 and CDR2 sequences are PRHDT and FYEKMQ (reference sequence). CDR3 length equals 15 residues. The CDR3 is CASSQGTPGGTEAFF. The CDR3 DNA follows: TGTGCCAGCAGCCAAGGGACACCCGGAGGCACTGAAGCTTTCTTT.

The chain uses TRBV12-3 or TRBV12-4 and TRBJ2-3; 10 nucleotides match TRBD2. This CDR3 has 18 residues. The ends lost 3 bases at V and 5 bases at J; junction bases unmatched: 14. In DNA form, the CDR3 reads TGTGCCAGCAGTTTTAGGCAAAGTAGCGGGAGGCCTGGAGATACGCAGTATTTT. Translating it yields CASSFRQSSGRPGDTQYF.

This clonotype showed up just a few times. The CDR3 DNA reads TGCAGTGCTAGGCCTCCGGGACTACTAACCCAAGAGACCCAGTACTTC. As protein: CSARPPGLLTQETQYF. The rearrangement links TRBV20-1 to TRBJ2-5; 7 bases match TRBD2. With V trimmed by 3 bases and J by 1 base, 11 bases remained unmatched. The CDR3 extends over 16 amino acids. Germline V gene lookup returns CDR1 DFQATT and CDR2 SNEGSKA (reference sequence).

The chain carries TRBV5-1 and TRBJ2-1, with 12 positions matching TRBD2. CDR3 size: 14 residues. CDR1 and CDR2 from the germline V gene are SGHRS and YFSETQ. The V segment lost 6 bases and the J segment 10 bases; nucleotides outside the gene matches: 8. Here the CDR3 DNA reads TGCGCCAGCAAAGGACTAGCGGGGAGTTGGGAGCAGTTCTTC. This gives the protein CASKGLAGSWEQFF. The entire variable domain, with the rest obtained from reference TRBV5-1 and TRBJ2-1, is as follows: KAGVTQTPRYLIKTRGQQVTLSCSPISGHRSVSWYQQTPGQGLQFLFEYFSETQRNKGNFPGRFSGRQFSNSRSEMNVSTLELGDSALYLCASKGLAGSWEQFFGPGTRLTVL.

V is TRBV25-1 and J is TRBJ2-3, with D possibly being TRBD1 or TRBD2 (5 bases each). V lost 4 bases and J lost 1, with 15 bases in between. The CDR3 runs 16 residues. Germline values: CDR1 MGHDK, CDR2 SYGVNS. CDR3: CASSGGPGGRTDTQYF. The DNA of the CDR3 is TGTGCCAGCAGTGGGGGCCCAGGAGGCCGCACAGATACGCAGTATTTT. Drawing the rest from reference TRBV25-1 and TRBJ2-3, the complete variable domain is EADIYQTPRYLVIGTGKKITLECSQTMGHDKMYWYQQDPGMELHLIHYSYGVNSTEKGDLSSESTVSRIRTEHFPLTLESARPSHTSQYLCASSGGPGGRTDTQYFGPGTRLTVL.

This clonotype has more than one count but fewer than ten. The CDR3 protein is CASRPTMTEAFF. As DNA, the CDR3 is TGTGCCAGCAGACCTACCATGACTGAAGCTTTCTTT. The rearrangement uses TRBV12-3 or TRBV12-4 and TRBJ1-1; the D is unclear. This CDR3 has 12 residues. V was clipped by 6 bases and J by 5 bases, with 10 bases between them.

The rearrangement joins TRBV6-6 to TRBJ1-2; D not resolved. This CDR3 has 13 amino acids. The germline V gene has CDR1 MNHNY and CDR2 SVGAGI (reference sequence). The V and J ends lost 8 bases and 2 bases respectively, with 12 bases between them. The CDR3 loop is CASGALHNYGYTF. For the CDR3, the DNA is TGTGCCAGCGGAGCGCTGCACAACTATGGCTACACCTTC.

V and J are TRBV7-2 and TRBJ1-6; TRBD1 might be the D (5 bases). The CDR3 contains 15 residues. V lost 5 bases, J lost 7 bases, and 15 bases lay in between. Per germline, CDR1 SGHTA and CDR2 FQGNSA. In DNA, the CDR3 is TGTGCCAGCAGCCTTGCTGGGGGGGTAAATTCACCCCTCCACTTT. Translation: CASSLAGGVNSPLHF.

This clonotype turned up a few times. The genes are TRBV20-1 and TRBJ2-6; D ambiguous. The germline V gene has CDR1 DFQATT and CDR2 SNEGSKA (reference sequence). V shed 7 bases and J shed 2 bases, with 9 bases lying between them. This CDR3 comprises 13 residues. The CDR3 region is CSVMVAGANVLTF. CDR3 DNA sequence: TGCAGTGTTATGGTCGCTGGGGCCAACGTCCTGACTTTC.

This clonotype was seen a handful of times. The chain is built from TRBV7-2 and TRBJ1-4, with a possible D match to TRBD1 (5 bases). The germline V and J ends were trimmed by 4 bases and 5 bases, with 11 bases remaining between them. The CDR3 contains 14 residues. Germline V gene sequence: CDR1 SGHTA, CDR2 FQGNSA. DNA for the CDR3: TGTGCCAGCAGCTCCGGGGCAGGAAATGAAAAACTGTTTTTT. Translation gives CASSSGAGNEKLFF. The entire variable domain, with the rest obtained from reference TRBV7-2 and TRBJ1-4, is as follows: GAGVSQSPSNKVTEKGKDVELRCDPISGHTALYWYRQSLGQGLEFLIYFQGNSAPDKSGLPSDRFSAERTGGSVSTLTIQRTQQEDSAVYLCASSSGAGNEKLFFGSGTQLSVL.

This sequence joins TRBV7-9 and TRBJ1-1; 8 positions match TRBD1. V lost 6 bases, J lost 6 bases, and 3 bases stayed unmatched. CDR3 length equals 12 residues. The V gene's germline CDR1 is SEHNR and CDR2 FQNEAQ (reference sequence). The CDR3 spells CASSQQGAEAFF. The CDR3 nucleotides read TGTGCCAGCAGTCAACAGGGGGCTGAAGCTTTCTTT.

This clonotype was seen a handful of times. The gene calls are TRBV19 and TRBJ2-3, with D unresolved. V lost 7 bases to trimming and J lost 0 bases, with 8 bases between them. CDR3 size: 13 residues. From germline, CDR1 is LNHDA and CDR2 SQIVND (reference sequence). CDR3 nucleotides: TGTGCCAGTATGAAACGGAGCACAGATACGCAGTATTTT. Amino acids: CASMKRSTDTQYF.

This clonotype was counted between two and nine times. This sequence joins TRBV11-2 and TRBJ2-7; D is tentatively TRBD1 or TRBD2 (5 bases each). The CDR3 contains 14 residues. Between the trimmed V and J ends, which lost 0 bases and 2 bases, there was a span of 8 bases. The germline CDR1 and CDR2 sequences are SGHAT and FQNNGV. The CDR3 DNA reads as TGTGCCAGCAGCTTAGATAGGGGACCCTACGAGCAGTACTTC. This sequence encodes CASSLDRGPYEQYF. The full variable domain, in which reference TRBV11-2 and TRBJ2-7 provide the parts outside the CDR3, is EAGVAQSPRYKIIEKRQSVAFWCNPISGHATLYWYQQILGQGPKLLIQFQNNGVVDDSQLPKDRFSAERLKGVDSTLKIQPAKLEDSAVYLCASSLDRGPYEQYFGPGTRLTVT.

The V gene is TRBV5-1, the J gene TRBJ2-2, with TRBD2 matching 8 bases. The CDR3 loop spans 17 amino acids. Unmatched junction bases numbered 5, after V lost 0 bases and J lost 1 base. Germline V lookup: CDR1 SGHRS, CDR2 YFSETQ. In DNA, the CDR3 is TGCGCCAGCAGCTTGGCGGTAAGCGGGAGGAACACCGGGGAGCTGTTTTTT. Amino acid sequence: CASSLAVSGRNTGELFF. Drawing the rest from reference TRBV5-1 and TRBJ2-2, the complete variable domain is KAGVTQTPRYLIKTRGQQVTLSCSPISGHRSVSWYQQTPGQGLQFLFEYFSETQRNKGNFPGRFSGRQFSNSRSEMNVSTLELGDSALYLCASSLAVSGRNTGELFFGEGSRLTVL.

This clonotype was observed a few times. V usage is TRBV7-9 and J usage is TRBJ2-7, with D possibly being TRBD2 (6 bases). The V end was cut by 1 base, the J end by 3 bases, with 19 bases between. CDR3 length equals 17 residues. Germline loops: CDR1 SEHNR, CDR2 FQNEAQ (reference sequence). CDR3 bases: TGTGCCAGCAGCTTAGGGGGAGGTCGGGGGAGCGGCTACGAGCAGTACGTC. Its protein product is CASSLGGGRGSGYEQYV.